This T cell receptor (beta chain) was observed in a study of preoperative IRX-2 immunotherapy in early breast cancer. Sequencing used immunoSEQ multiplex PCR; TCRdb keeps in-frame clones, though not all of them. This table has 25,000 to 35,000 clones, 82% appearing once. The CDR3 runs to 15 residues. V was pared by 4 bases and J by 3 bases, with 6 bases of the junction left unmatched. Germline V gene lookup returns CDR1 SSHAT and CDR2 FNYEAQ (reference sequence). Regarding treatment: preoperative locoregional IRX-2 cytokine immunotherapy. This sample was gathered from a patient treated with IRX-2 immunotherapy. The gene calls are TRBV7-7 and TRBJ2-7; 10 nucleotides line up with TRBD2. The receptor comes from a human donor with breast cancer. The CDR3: CASSSLAGGDYEQYF. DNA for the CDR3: TGTGCCAGCAGCTCCTTAGCGGGAGGTGACTACGAGCAGTACTTC.